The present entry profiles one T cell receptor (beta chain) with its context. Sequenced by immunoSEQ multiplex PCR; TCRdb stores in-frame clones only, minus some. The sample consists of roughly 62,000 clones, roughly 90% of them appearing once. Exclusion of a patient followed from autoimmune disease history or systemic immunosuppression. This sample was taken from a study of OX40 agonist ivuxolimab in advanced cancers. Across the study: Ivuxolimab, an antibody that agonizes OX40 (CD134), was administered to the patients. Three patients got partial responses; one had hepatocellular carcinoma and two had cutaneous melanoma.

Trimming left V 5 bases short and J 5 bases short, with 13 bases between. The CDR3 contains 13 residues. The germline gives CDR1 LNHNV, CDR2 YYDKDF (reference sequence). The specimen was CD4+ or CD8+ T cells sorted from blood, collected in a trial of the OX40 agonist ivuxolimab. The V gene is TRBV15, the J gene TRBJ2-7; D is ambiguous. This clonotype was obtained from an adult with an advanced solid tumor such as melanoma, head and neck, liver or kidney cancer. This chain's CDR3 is CATSGPRSDEQYF. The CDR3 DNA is TGTGCCACCAGCGGACCTCGATCAGACGAGCAGTACTTC.